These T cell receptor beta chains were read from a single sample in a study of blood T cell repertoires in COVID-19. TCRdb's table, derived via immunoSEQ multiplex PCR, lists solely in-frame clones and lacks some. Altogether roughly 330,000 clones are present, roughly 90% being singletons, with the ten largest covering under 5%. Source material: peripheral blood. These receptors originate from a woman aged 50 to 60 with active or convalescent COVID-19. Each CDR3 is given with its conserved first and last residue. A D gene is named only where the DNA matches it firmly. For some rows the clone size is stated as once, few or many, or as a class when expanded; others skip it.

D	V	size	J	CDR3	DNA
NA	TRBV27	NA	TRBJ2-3	CASSTSPGADPNTQYF	TGTGCCAGCAGTACCTCTCCGGGAGCCGATCCTAATACGCAGTATTTT
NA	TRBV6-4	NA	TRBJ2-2	CASSTGSNTGELFF	TGTGCCAGCAGTACGGGGTCCAACACCGGGGAGCTGTTTTTT
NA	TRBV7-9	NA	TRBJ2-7	CASTVLGGYEQYF	TGTGCCAGCACCGTCCTGGGGGGCTACGAGCAGTACTTC
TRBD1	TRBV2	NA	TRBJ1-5	CASRGTGGFQPQHF	TGTGCCAGCAGAGGCACAGGGGGATTTCAGCCCCAGCATTTT
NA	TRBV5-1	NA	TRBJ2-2	CASSFIGVPDTGELFF	TGCGCCAGCAGCTTTATCGGGGTTCCCGACACCGGGGAGCTGTTTTTT
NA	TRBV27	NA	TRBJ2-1	CASSPLQAAPRYNEQFF	TGTGCCAGCAGTCCCCTACAAGCGGCACCGCGTTACAATGAGCAGTTCTTC
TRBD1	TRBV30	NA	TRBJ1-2	CAWRGQGKGYTF	TGTGCCTGGAGGGGACAGGGGAAGGGCTACACCTTC
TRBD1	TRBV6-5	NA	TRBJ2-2	CASSRQGRSGELFF	TGTGCCAGCAGTCGACAGGGTCGGAGCGGGGAGCTGTTTTTT
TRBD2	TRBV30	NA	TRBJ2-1	CAWSVSSGKYNEQFF	TGTGCCTGGAGTGTGTCCAGCGGGAAGTACAATGAGCAGTTCTTC
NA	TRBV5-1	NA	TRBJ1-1	CASSLNSGTYEAFF	TGCGCCAGCAGCTTGAATAGCGGAACGTATGAAGCTTTCTTT
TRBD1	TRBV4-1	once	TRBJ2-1	CASSALPGTGGNEQFF	TGCGCCAGCAGCGCCTTGCCCGGGACAGGGGGCAATGAGCAGTTCTTC
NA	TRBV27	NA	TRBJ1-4	CASSFSPGRTNEKLFF	TGTGCCAGCAGTTTTTCGCCCGGGAGAACTAATGAAAAACTGTTTTTT
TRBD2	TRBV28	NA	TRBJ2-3	CASSSYGGASGKDTQYF	TGTGCCAGCAGTTCCTACGGTGGGGCTAGCGGGAAAGATACGCAGTATTTT
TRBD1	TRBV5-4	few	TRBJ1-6	CASSTGQGRDSPLHF	TGTGCCAGCAGCACCGGACAGGGGCGAGATTCACCCCTCCACTTT
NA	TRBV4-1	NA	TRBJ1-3	CASSQDHGNTIYF	TGCGCCAGCAGCCAAGATCATGGAAACACCATATATTTT
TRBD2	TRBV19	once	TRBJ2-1	CASSITSGTVNEQFF	TGTGCCAGTAGTATCACTAGCGGGACTGTGAATGAGCAGTTCTTC
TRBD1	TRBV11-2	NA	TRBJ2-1	CASSFLQDRAPYNEQFF	TGTGCCAGCAGCTTCCTACAGGACAGGGCGCCCTACAATGAGCAGTTCTTC
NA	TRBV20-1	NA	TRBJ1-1	CSAGDGGRAFF	TGCAGTGCTGGAGACGGGGGAAGAGCTTTCTTT
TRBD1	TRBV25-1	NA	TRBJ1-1	CARPLVGQVNTEAFF	TGTGCCAGACCCCTCGTGGGACAGGTCAACACTGAAGCTTTCTTT
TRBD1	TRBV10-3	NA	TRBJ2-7	CAITPGQGAYEQYF	TGTGCCATCACCCCGGGACAGGGAGCCTACGAGCAGTACTTC
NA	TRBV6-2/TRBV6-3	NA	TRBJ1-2	CASSNTAADSGYTF	TGTGCCAGCAGCAACACAGCAGCGGACTCTGGCTACACCTTC
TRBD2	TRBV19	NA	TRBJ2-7	CASRPRDYSYEQYF	TGTGCCAGTAGGCCCCGGGACTACTCCTACGAGCAGTACTTC
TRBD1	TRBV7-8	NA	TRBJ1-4	CASSQTPGQRNEKLFF	TGTGCCAGCAGCCAAACCCCGGGACAGCGAAATGAAAAACTGTTTTTT
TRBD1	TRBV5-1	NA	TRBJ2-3	CASSLARVGQGAIDTQYF	TGCGCCAGCAGCTTGGCCAGGGTAGGACAGGGGGCGATAGATACGCAGTATTTT
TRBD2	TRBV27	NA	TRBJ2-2	CASSLGLAGGGIGELFF	TGTGCCAGCAGTCTCGGACTAGCGGGAGGGGGTATCGGGGAGCTGTTTTTT
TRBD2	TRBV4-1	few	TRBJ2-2	CASSLVGLAGGSTGELFF	TGCGCCAGCAGCCTCGTAGGACTAGCGGGAGGCTCCACCGGGGAGCTGTTTTTT
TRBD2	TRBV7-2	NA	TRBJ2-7	CASSLGGRVYEQYF	TGTGCCAGCAGCTTAGGTGGGAGGGTCTACGAGCAGTACTTC
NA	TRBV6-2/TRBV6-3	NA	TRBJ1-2	CASSYDSGEAFYGYTF	TGTGCCAGCAGTTACGACTCGGGAGAAGCGTTTTATGGCTACACCTTC
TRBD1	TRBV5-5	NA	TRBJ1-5	CASSPLPTQGDQPQHF	TGTGCCAGCAGCCCCCTCCCTACACAGGGGGATCAGCCCCAGCATTTT
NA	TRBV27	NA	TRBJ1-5	CASSLWSRTGNNQPQHF	TGTGCCAGCAGTTTATGGTCAAGGACGGGAAACAATCAGCCCCAGCATTTT
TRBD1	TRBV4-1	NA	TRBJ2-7	CASSQAPGQINEQYF	TGCGCCAGCAGCCAAGCTCCGGGACAGATCAACGAGCAGTACTTC
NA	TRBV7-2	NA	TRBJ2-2	CASSNGILGTGELFF	TGTGCCAGCAGCAACGGGATTCTGGGCACCGGGGAGCTGTTTTTT
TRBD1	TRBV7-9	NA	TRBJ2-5	CASSRGRETQYF	TGTGCCAGCAGCAGGGGGCGGGAGACCCAGTACTTC
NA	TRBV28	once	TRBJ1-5	CASRLTGLMGNQPQHF	TGTGCCAGCAGACTTACAGGGCTAATGGGCAATCAGCCCCAGCATTTT
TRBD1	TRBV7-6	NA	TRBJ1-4	CASSLDRGSEKLFF	TGTGCCAGCAGCCTGGACAGGGGGTCGGAAAAACTGTTTTTT
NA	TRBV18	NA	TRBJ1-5	CASSPAGRNQPQHF	TGTGCCAGCTCACCAGCAGGGCGCAATCAGCCCCAGCATTTT
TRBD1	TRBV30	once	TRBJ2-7	CAWSVRDRNSYEQYF	TGTGCCTGGAGTGTACGGGACAGGAACTCCTACGAGCAGTACTTC
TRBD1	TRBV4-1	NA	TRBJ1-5	CASSLTDRAQPQHF	TGCGCCAGCAGCCTCACTGACAGGGCCCAGCCCCAGCATTTT
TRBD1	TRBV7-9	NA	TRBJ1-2	CASSLVTGNYGYTF	TGTGCCAGCAGCTTGGTGACAGGGAACTATGGCTACACCTTC
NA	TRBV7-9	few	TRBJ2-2	CASSGQILNTGELFF	TGTGCCAGCAGCGGACAGATCTTGAACACCGGGGAGCTGTTTTTT
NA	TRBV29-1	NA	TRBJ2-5	CSGVISPQETQYF	TGCAGCGGCGTGATATCTCCACAAGAGACCCAGTACTTC
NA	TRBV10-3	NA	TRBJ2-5	CAITSGNQETQYF	TGTGCCATCACTTCAGGGAACCAAGAGACCCAGTACTTC
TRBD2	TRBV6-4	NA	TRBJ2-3	CASSEGLADTDTQYF	TGTGCCAGCAGTGAGGGACTAGCGGATACAGATACGCAGTATTTT
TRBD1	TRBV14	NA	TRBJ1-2	CASSQVDRTYGGYTF	TGTGCCAGCAGCCAAGTGGACAGGACCTACGGTGGCTACACCTTC
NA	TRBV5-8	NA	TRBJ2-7	CASSFLGGSYEQYF	TGTGCCAGCAGCTTCCTCGGGGGTTCTTACGAGCAGTACTTC
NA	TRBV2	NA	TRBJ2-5	CASSEAHSGQETQYF	TGTGCCAGCAGTGAAGCGCACTCAGGGCAAGAGACCCAGTACTTC
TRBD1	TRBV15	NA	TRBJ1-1	CATSSDRGVNTEAFF	TGTGCCACCAGCAGTGACAGGGGGGTCAACACTGAAGCTTTCTTT
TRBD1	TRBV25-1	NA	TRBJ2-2	CASSSGQGLTGELFF	TGTGCCAGCAGTAGCGGACAGGGGCTCACCGGGGAGCTGTTTTTT
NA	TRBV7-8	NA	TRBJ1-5	CASSLERVANQPQHF	TGTGCCAGCAGCTTGGAGCGGGTGGCCAATCAGCCCCAGCATTTT